Following are 10 T cell receptor beta chains from one sample sequenced in a study of beta chain features in type 1 diabetes. The isolated RNA, all of it, was reverse transcribed, so expressed TCRB transcripts were what got sequenced. Here immunoSEQ multiplex PCR was the method, and the copy in TCRdb shows in-frame clones only, minus some. The data contain some 45,000 clones, around 50% of them singletons. Sequencing used Tregs from blood. The receptor source for this set is a woman between 18 and 29 years old in good health.

V usage is TRBV9 and J usage is TRBJ2-1, with a possible D match to TRBD1 (6 bases). Germline lookup yields CDR1 SGDLS and CDR2 YYNGEE. The CDR3 covers 15 residues. Trimming removed 0 bases at V and 0 bases at J, with 7 bases between. The CDR3 region is CASSVAQGSYNEQFF. The CDR3 nucleotides read TGTGCCAGCAGCGTAGCACAGGGCTCCTACAATGAGCAGTTCTTC.

The rearrangement joins TRBV7-2 to TRBJ2-7; 7 bases map to TRBD1. The length of the CDR3 is 13 residues. J gave up 5 bases and V 4 bases, and 5 bases lay outside the gene matches. The germline gives CDR1 SGHTA, CDR2 FQGNSA. CDR3 in DNA: TGTGCCAGCAGCTACAGGGGTTATAACGAGCAGTACTTC. It specifies CASSYRGYNEQYF.

This clone was seen only a few times. The chain joins TRBV5-5 to TRBJ2-3; the D gene is possibly TRBD1 (7 bases). The CDR3 runs to 15 residues. The germline V gene encodes CDR1 SGHKS and CDR2 YYEKEE (reference sequence). The V gene lost 3 bases and the J gene lost 2 bases, with 13 bases spanning the gap. CDR3 residues: CASSSDREVTDTQYF. DNA of the CDR3: TGTGCCAGCAGCTCTGACAGGGAGGTCACAGATACGCAGTATTTT.

The chain uses TRBV7-9 and TRBJ1-1, with D uncertain. Germline lookup yields CDR1 SEHNR and CDR2 FQNEAQ (reference sequence). The V and J ends lost 1 base and 5 bases respectively, with 11 bases between them. The CDR3 has 14 residues. The CDR3, as DNA: TGTGCCAGCAGCTTAGATATTTCGGGGACTGAAGCTTTCTTT. This gives the protein CASSLDISGTEAFF. Filled out from reference TRBV7-9 and TRBJ1-1, the complete variable domain reads DTGVSQNPRHKITKRGQNVTFRCDPISEHNRLYWYRQTLGQGPEFLTYFQNEAQLEKSRLLSDRFSAERPKGSFSTLEIQRTEQGDSAMYLCASSLDISGTEAFFGQGTRLTVV.

This clone was observed a few times. This chain uses TRBV7-8 with TRBJ2-7; 11 bases are shared with TRBD2. CDR1 and CDR2 from the germline V gene are SGHVS and FQNEAQ. The CDR3 is made up of 17 amino acids. The trim removed 3 bases at V and 7 bases at J, leaving 14 bases unmatched. This CDR3 reads CASSFIPSGRIVSEQYF. Here the CDR3 DNA reads TGTGCCAGCAGCTTCATCCCTAGCGGGAGGATCGTTTCGGAGCAGTACTTC.

V is TRBV7-3 and J is TRBJ2-5; TRBD2 is a possible D gene (6 bases). V dropped 2 bases and J dropped 5 bases, with 12 bases sitting between them. The germline CDR1 and CDR2 sequences are SGHTA and FQGTGA. This CDR3 region has 14 residues. The CDR3 reads CASSLRDSRETQYF. The CDR3 DNA sequence: TGTGCCAGCAGCTTACGGGACTCGAGGGAGACCCAGTACTTC.

Points on this clone: The same CDR3 also results from other DNA sequences found in this sample. The rearrangement joins TRBV6-5 to TRBJ1-5; TRBD1 is a possible D gene (6 bases). V gave up 6 bases and J gave up 6 bases, with 18 bases separating them. Germline lookup yields CDR1 MNHEY and CDR2 SVGAGI. There are 15 residues in the CDR3. Written as DNA, the CDR3 is TGTGCCAGCAGCTCCCGGGCGGGGGGCAGTCAGCCCCAGCATTTT. Its translation is CASSSRAGGSQPQHF.

V gene TRBV28 combines with J gene TRBJ1-2, with D possibly matching TRBD1 (5 bases). This CDR3 has 14 residues. Germline lookup yields CDR1 MDHEN and CDR2 SYDVKM. V lost 0 bases and J lost 7, with 12 bases in between. The CDR3 DNA is TGTGCCAGCAGTTTATGGGGCCCCGGGGGTGGCTACACCTTC. It encodes CASSLWGPGGGYTF.

CDR3 loop: CASSQGWGEEAFF. In nucleotides, the CDR3 is TGTGCCAGCAGCCAAGGTTGGGGAGAGGAAGCTTTCTTT. This rearrangement joins TRBV4-2 to TRBJ1-1, with D hard to call. The CDR3 extends over 13 amino acids. Between the trimmed V and J ends, which lost 1 base and 8 bases, there was a span of 11 bases. CDR1 and CDR2 (germline): LGHNA, YNFKEQ.

The chain is built from TRBV4-1 and TRBJ2-7, with a weak D call TRBD1 (6 bases). CDR1 and CDR2 from the germline V gene are MGHRA and YSYEKL. CDR3 length equals 14 residues. V was shortened by 4 bases and J by 2 bases, with 12 bases between the two germline ends. The chain's CDR3 is CASSREQGPYEQYF. CDR3 coding DNA: TGCGCCAGCAGCCGTGAACAGGGCCCCTACGAGCAGTACTTC.